This T cell receptor (beta chain) was sequenced during a study of TIL therapy for anti-PD-1-resistant metastatic lung cancer. Study-level background: Median tumor PD-L1 proportion score was roughly 5.9%. Four tumors were EGFR-mutant and two were ALK-rearranged.

The sample's time point: pre-treatment sample, taken before nivolumab and TIL therapy. Germline-derived CDR1 and CDR2 are LNHDA and SQIVND (reference sequence). The CDR3 covers 16 residues. V dropped 3 bases and J dropped 8; count of bases not matched to a gene: 11. This was the immunoSEQ v3 assay. Repertoires were generated with immunoSEQ multiplex PCR, while TCRdb's copy carries only in-frame clones and drops some. The table includes about 32,000 clones, about 70% detected once. In this sample, this clone turned up once. V usage is TRBV19 and J usage is TRBJ2-1; TRBD1 agrees at 9 bases. This sample comprised blood, obtained at baseline. The receptor was isolated from a woman between 30 and 80 years old with non-small cell lung cancer. The DNA for the CDR3 is TGTGCCAGTAGTATTCGGGACAGGGTAGGATTCGATGAGCAGTTCTTC. Protein: CASSIRDRVGFDEQFF.